The clone carrying this T cell receptor beta chain occurred a few times. Its matching antigen is unknown. V lost 4 bases and J 6 bases, leaving 10 bases between the germline ends. CDR1 SGHRS and CDR2 YFSETQ come from the germline V gene. This CDR3 has 12 residues. A single record per CDR3 protein comes from TCRdb applying MiXCR to the 5' RACE reads. The profile shows about 700,000 distinct CDR3 sequences, around 17% of them singletons. The data are from a study of CD8 T cells in ankylosing spondylitis. Overall study results and limits: CD8+ cells made up the disease-linked clones, which were relatively rare in peripheral blood. In ankylosing spondylitis blood, a motif of roughly eight highly homologous TCR beta variants appeared characteristic. Earlier authors reported some of these motif variants in reactive arthritis synovial fluid and blood. Reportedly, matched ankylosing spondylitis synovial fluid was significantly enriched for disease-linked clones.

What was sequenced was blood, either unsorted or a sorted T cell fraction (not recorded which). This clonotype was obtained from a male donor with ankylosing spondylitis. The chain couples TRBV5-1 to TRBJ1-2; D is undetermined. The CDR3 DNA follows: TGCGCCAGCAGCCTCACCCTGGATGGCTACACCTTC. Protein: CASSLTLDGYTF.